Listed here is a single T cell receptor beta chain. The antigen is unknown. This sample is drawn from a study of identical twins. Study-wide points: The study found that models underestimated out-of-frame TCR alpha sharing in monozygotic twins. For out-of-frame beta sequences, excess twin sharing was weaker.

V shed 4 bases and J shed 8 bases, with 12 bases lying between them. This CDR3 comprises 12 residues. CDR1 and CDR2 (germline): SGDLS, YYNGEE. TCRdb used MiXCR to reprocess the 5' RACE reads, holding one entry per CDR3 protein. The data hold 500,000 to 600,000 distinct CDR3 sequences, with around 20% observed a single time. In addition, the sample was reused for a study of T cells expressing NK-cell markers. Turning to that study: Cells sorted as CD3+CD56+NKG2C+, CD3+CD56+NKG2C- and CD3+CD56-NKG2C+ T cells supplied the TCR beta repertoires. Dominance of the CD3+CD56-NKG2C+ fraction by these clonotypes also held in a handful of donors.

This chain connects TRBV9 to TRBJ1-2, with no clear D. The clonotype was recovered from a young woman in good health. The sequenced material came from CD4+ T cells sorted from blood. The CDR3 here is CASSKTLSGYTF. Here the CDR3 DNA reads TGTGCCAGCAGCAAAACCCTTTCGGGCTACACCTTC.